This entry is about one T cell receptor beta chain. In the study's own analysis: Amplification of reference gene primers was used by the study to estimate nucleated cell counts. Profiled with immunoSEQ multiplex PCR; TCRdb holds only in-frame clones, not every one. That table gives V, J and clone size, and the DNA gave D and trimming. The sample holds fewer than 130,000 clones, 69% seen once. The sample originates from a study of blood T cell repertoires in COVID-19. The overall study: The United States, Italy and Spain provided the acute and convalescent COVID-19 samples.

The CDR3 contains 15 residues. The V segment lost 1 base and the J segment 2 bases; nucleotides outside the gene matches: 4. Germline CDR1 SGHNT, CDR2 YENEEA. Sequenced: peripheral blood. The receptor's source is a man aged 80 or over with acute or convalescent COVID-19. The V and J genes are TRBV11-3 and TRBJ2-5; 7 bases fit TRBD2. The CDR3 region has the DNA TGTGCCAGCAGCTTAGCGGGGGGACTTCAAGAGACCCAGTACTTC. Translated, it gives CASSLAGGLQETQYF.